Below, 15 T cell receptor beta chains from the same sample are listed, as sequenced in a study of pediatric ulcerative colitis. Using immunoSEQ multiplex PCR, the repertoire was profiled, and TCRdb retains in-frame clones only, with some absent. The sample holds 55,000 to 80,000 clones, about 80% seen once. Input material: blood. The receptors stem from a boy aged 10-17 years with moderate ulcerative colitis.

The J gene is TRBJ1-2, the V gene TRBV13; D gene uncertain. The CDR3 contains 14 residues. Trimming stripped 2 bases from V and 8 bases from J, with 15 bases between. Germline V gene data show CDR1 as PRHDT and CDR2 as FYEKMQ (reference sequence). The CDR3 coding sequence is TGTGCCAGCAGCTTAAACCCTCGGATTGAGGGCTACACCTTC. Translating gives CASSLNPRIEGYTF.

This chain links TRBV6-1 with TRBJ1-3, with unresolved D. V was clipped by 1 base and J by 0 bases, with 7 bases between them. The CDR3 is 15 residues long. CDR1 and CDR2 from the germline V gene are MNHNS and SASEGT. This CDR3 reads CASSEGLISGNTIYF. Here the CDR3 DNA reads TGTGCCAGCAGTGAAGGACTCATCTCTGGAAACACCATATATTTT.

The V call is TRBV7-2, the J call TRBJ1-4; 9 bases align to TRBD1. The germline V gene has CDR1 SGHTA and CDR2 FQGNSA. This CDR3 is 17 amino acids long. J lost 3 bases, V lost 7 bases, and 12 bases had no gene match. The CDR3 coding sequence is TGTGCCAGCACCCTACAGGGGGCGCGGGGGCCTAATGAAAAACTGTTTTTT. Translating it yields CASTLQGARGPNEKLFF.

This sequence joins TRBV5-4 and TRBJ2-5; no clear D gene. Trimming shortened V by 5 bases and J by 4 bases, and 3 bases separated the two germline ends. Germline-derived CDR1 and CDR2 are SGHNT and YYREEE (reference sequence). The CDR3 is 10 amino acids. The CDR3 loop reads CASRGETQYF. In nucleotides, the CDR3 is TGTGCCAGCAGGGGAGAGACCCAGTACTTC.

The chain carries TRBV7-8 and TRBJ2-2; either TRBD1 or TRBD2 may fit D (5 bases each). CDR3 length: 14 amino acids. The germline gives CDR1 SGHVS, CDR2 FQNEAQ. V was shortened by 4 bases and J by 6 bases, with 12 bases between the two germline ends. Here the CDR3 DNA reads TGTGCCAGCAGCTCTCGGGGCGCCCCCGGGGAGCTGTTTTTT. Protein product: CASSSRGAPGELFF.

The V and J genes are TRBV7-2 and TRBJ2-7; D is ambiguous. CDR3 length: 15 amino acids. Germline loops: CDR1 SGHTA, CDR2 FQGNSA. The V gene lost 2 bases and the J gene lost 5 bases, with 16 bases spanning the gap. The CDR3 loop reads CASSLSISLQHEQYF. Written as DNA, the CDR3 is TGTGCCAGCAGCTTAAGTATTTCTCTGCAGCACGAGCAGTACTTC.

This clone was seen just once. This chain links TRBV2 with TRBJ2-1, with a weak D call TRBD2 (5 bases). CDR3 length: 14 amino acids. CDR1 and CDR2 from the germline V gene are SNHLY and FYNNEI. Deletions cut 5 bases from V and 2 bases from J, with 10 bases between. CDR3 DNA sequence: TGTGCCAGCAGTCGGACTGCCGCCTACAATGAGCAGTTCTTC. This sequence encodes CASSRTAAYNEQFF.

This rearrangement joins TRBV30 to TRBJ1-2; no definite D call. The germline V gene has CDR1 GTSNPN and CDR2 SVGIG (reference sequence). This CDR3 is 12 amino acids long. Between the trimmed V and J ends, which lost 3 bases and 13 bases, there was a span of 18 bases. The CDR3 is CAWSPPTGRRTF. CDR3 bases: TGTGCCTGGAGCCCCCCGACGGGCCGCCGCACCTTC.

The CDR3 DNA is TGCGCCAGCAGGGGACTAGCGGGAGTGAGTCGGGAGACCCAGTACTTC. This sequence encodes CASRGLAGVSRETQYF. The V call is TRBV5-1, the J call TRBJ2-5; TRBD2 matches 14 bases. Germline CDR1 is SGHRS and CDR2 is YFSETQ. The CDR3 sequence is 16 residues long. The junction had 8 bases not matched to a gene; V was cut back by 5 bases and J by 5 bases.

This chain joins TRBV4-1 and TRBJ2-1; 11 bases fit TRBD2. This CDR3 spans 18 amino acids. Germline CDR1 reads MGHRA; CDR2 reads YSYEKL. Trimming removed 3 bases from V and 0 bases from J; junction bases left unmatched: 7. The CDR3 DNA follows: TGCGCCAGCAGCCATCAGACTAGCGGGGCTAGCTCCTACAATGAGCAGTTCTTC. It specifies CASSHQTSGASSYNEQFF.

The table lists this clone with a count of one. The chain uses TRBV7-9 and TRBJ2-5; perhaps TRBD2 as D (5 bases). V shed 3 bases and J shed 5 bases, with 10 bases lying between them. The CDR3 has 13 residues. Germline CDR1 is SEHNR and CDR2 is FQNEAQ (reference sequence). This chain's CDR3 is CASSFTRGETQYF. CDR3 coding DNA: TGTGCCAGCAGCTTTACCCGAGGGGAGACCCAGTACTTC.

V gene TRBV5-1 combines with J gene TRBJ1-2; D may be TRBD1 (5 bases). V dropped 1 base and J dropped 6 bases, with 13 bases sitting between them. Looked up from germline, CDR1 is SGHRS and CDR2 is YFSETQ. CDR3 size: 14 residues. The CDR3 DNA reads TGCGCCAGCAGCTTGCGCAGGGATACTGATGGCTACACCTTC. Protein: CASSLRRDTDGYTF.

This chain joins TRBV10-3 and TRBJ2-5; 9 bases map to TRBD2. The germline V gene encodes CDR1 ENHRY and CDR2 SYGVKD. The V segment lost 0 bases and the J segment 3 bases; nucleotides outside the gene matches: 5. The CDR3 has 16 residues. CDR3 in amino acids: CAISESASGDEETQYF. CDR3 DNA: TGTGCCATCAGTGAGTCGGCTAGCGGGGACGAAGAGACCCAGTACTTC.

This chain uses TRBV28 with TRBJ2-7, with D possibly TRBD2 on 6 matching bases. The ends were cut back, 6 bases at V and 2 bases at J, with 17 bases in the middle. Germline CDR1 and CDR2: MDHEN and SYDVKM. The CDR3 totals 15 residues. This CDR3 is CASRDYSRLTYEQYF. DNA of the CDR3: TGTGCCAGCAGGGACTATTCGCGACTGACCTACGAGCAGTACTTC.

The chain joins TRBV27 to TRBJ2-3, with D uncertain. V was pared by 5 bases and J by 5 bases, with 8 bases between. CDR1 and CDR2 (germline): MNHEY, SMNVEV (reference sequence). CDR3 length: 12 amino acids. CDR3 residues: CASSVGRDTQYF. The CDR3, as DNA: TGTGCCAGCAGTGTCGGTAGAGATACGCAGTATTTT.